This T cell receptor beta chain originates from a study of technical replicates of blood from several donors. This clone was seen a few times. Trimming left V 4 bases short and J 2 bases short, with 13 bases between. The germline V gene has CDR1 KGHSH and CDR2 LQKENI. The CDR3 spans 15 residues. The protocol was immunoSEQ multiplex PCR, while the TCRdb copy is restricted to in-frame clones and leaves out a portion. The sample yields some 60,000 clones, 80% to 90% seen once. This chain uses TRBV18 with TRBJ2-3; D ambiguous. The receptor's source is a human donor in good health. Some clones in this sample may be carry-over from other donors' samples. What was sequenced was PBMCs. This CDR3 reads CASSQANAVTDTQYF. The CDR3 bases are TGTGCCAGCTCACAGGCCAACGCGGTCACAGATACGCAGTATTTT. Full variable domain (rest looked up from reference TRBV18 and TRBJ2-3): NAGVMQNPRHLVRRRGQEARLRCSPMKGHSHVYWYRQLPEEGLKFMVYLQKENIIDESGMPKERFSAEFPKEGPSILRIQQVVRGDSAAYFCASSQANAVTDTQYFGPGTRLTVL.